This TCR beta chain derives from a study of T cell changes during pregnancy in multiple sclerosis. Germline V gene lookup returns CDR1 MGHRA and CDR2 YSYEKL. The CDR3 is made up of 16 amino acids. V was pared by 4 bases and J by 7 bases, with 15 bases of the junction left unmatched. Using immunoSEQ multiplex PCR, the repertoire was profiled, and TCRdb retains in-frame clones only, with some absent. In the table there are 30,000 to 40,000 clones, 70% to 90% of which are singletons. This TCR came from a female donor with multiple sclerosis, enrolled in a pregnancy study. Material: CD8+ T cells from peripheral blood mononuclear cells, obtained in the third trimester of pregnancy. This chain joins TRBV4-1 and TRBJ2-7; 8 bases match TRBD1. The CDR3 DNA sequence: TGCGCCAGCAGCCTCCCCGGGCAGGGGGCCCTGGGGGAGCAGTACTTC. This translates into CASSLPGQGALGEQYF.